Listed below are T cell receptor beta chains from one sample, sequenced in a study of blood T cell repertoires in COVID-19. Repertoires were generated with immunoSEQ multiplex PCR, while TCRdb's copy carries only in-frame clones and drops some. The table records a few hundred thousand clones, approximately 90% of them present only once. Sequenced sample: PBMCs or T cells enriched from blood (not recorded which). The receptors come from a woman under 30 who had recovered from COVID-19. CDR3s leave out the opening cysteine and the closing phenylalanine or tryptophan. Part of the rows lack a size; the others show once, few, many or a class for expanded clones.

abundance: -; v_gene: TRBV6-1; j_gene: TRBJ2-5; CDR3aa: ASSAGLAGGYQETQY
abundance: -; v_gene: TRBV2; j_gene: TRBJ1-1; CDR3aa: ASSKQGGTEAF
abundance: -; v_gene: TRBV7-9; j_gene: TRBJ2-7; CDR3aa: ASSLGRSYEQY
abundance: -; v_gene: TRBV14; j_gene: TRBJ2-7; CDR3aa: ASSQADDLGEQY
abundance: -; v_gene: TRBV5-4; j_gene: TRBJ2-1; CDR3aa: ASSSLSGDGYNEQF
abundance: -; v_gene: TRBV11-2; j_gene: TRBJ1-6; CDR3aa: ASRSPGRINSPLH
abundance: -; v_gene: TRBV12-3/TRBV12-4; j_gene: TRBJ1-3; CDR3aa: ASSLGNTIY
abundance: -; v_gene: TRBV6-5; j_gene: TRBJ1-6; CDR3aa: ASSGQVFNSPLH
abundance: -; v_gene: TRBV7-9; j_gene: TRBJ1-3; CDR3aa: ASSLAGTDGGNTIY
abundance: -; v_gene: TRBV18; j_gene: TRBJ2-3; CDR3aa: ASSPPSGDTQY
abundance: -; v_gene: TRBV6-5; j_gene: TRBJ1-2; CDR3aa: ASRPRQGGYT
abundance: -; v_gene: TRBV18; j_gene: TRBJ1-1; CDR3aa: ASSRDSMNTEAF
abundance: -; v_gene: TRBV5-1; j_gene: TRBJ1-1; CDR3aa: ASSLGSTEAF
abundance: -; v_gene: TRBV28; j_gene: TRBJ2-2; CDR3aa: ATPGRRTGELF
abundance: few; v_gene: TRBV7-9; j_gene: TRBJ1-1; CDR3aa: ASSPGGTGARNTEAF
abundance: -; v_gene: TRBV6-5; j_gene: TRBJ1-1; CDR3aa: ASSSTGIPEAF
abundance: -; v_gene: TRBV30; j_gene: TRBJ2-7; CDR3aa: AWSPTRVPYEQY
abundance: once; v_gene: TRBV13; j_gene: TRBJ1-2; CDR3aa: ASSFSGLHGYT
abundance: -; v_gene: TRBV10-3; j_gene: TRBJ2-7; CDR3aa: AIRSGLAGEGGHEQY
abundance: -; v_gene: TRBV6-5; j_gene: TRBJ1-5; CDR3aa: ASSYSISGQPQH
abundance: -; v_gene: TRBV21-1; j_gene: TRBJ2-1; CDR3aa: ASSTTWNEQF
abundance: -; v_gene: TRBV30; j_gene: TRBJ1-1; CDR3aa: AWSVADRVNTEAF
abundance: -; v_gene: TRBV9; j_gene: TRBJ1-6; CDR3aa: ASQQASGPLH
abundance: once; v_gene: TRBV9; j_gene: TRBJ2-1; CDR3aa: ASSEVPGGPRSSYNEQF
abundance: -; v_gene: TRBV4-1; j_gene: TRBJ1-3; CDR3aa: ASSQGSYSGNTIY
abundance: -; v_gene: TRBV2; j_gene: TRBJ1-6; CDR3aa: ASSFQGYSPLH
abundance: -; v_gene: TRBV5-5; j_gene: TRBJ1-1; CDR3aa: ASSLEQGMGTEAF
abundance: -; v_gene: TRBV6-4; j_gene: TRBJ2-3; CDR3aa: ASSGGDTDTQY
abundance: once; v_gene: TRBV7-9; j_gene: TRBJ2-3; CDR3aa: ASSFFLQIPTSDTQY
abundance: -; v_gene: TRBV19; j_gene: TRBJ1-2; CDR3aa: ASSPLSRQARGGYT
abundance: -; v_gene: TRBV5-1; j_gene: TRBJ1-2; CDR3aa: ASRPEQHGLSYGGYT
abundance: -; v_gene: TRBV10-1; j_gene: TRBJ1-5; CDR3aa: ASSRTPRQGNQPQH
abundance: -; v_gene: TRBV29-1; j_gene: TRBJ1-1; CDR3aa: SVGSRGMNTEAF
abundance: -; v_gene: TRBV5-1; j_gene: TRBJ2-3; CDR3aa: ASSLNLDTQY
abundance: -; v_gene: TRBV3-1/TRBV3-2; j_gene: TRBJ1-1; CDR3aa: ASSQDHGGWPL
abundance: -; v_gene: TRBV7-9; j_gene: TRBJ2-7; CDR3aa: ASSLFGGNHEQY
abundance: -; v_gene: TRBV9; j_gene: TRBJ2-7; CDR3aa: ASSVEAGGLYEQY
abundance: -; v_gene: TRBV3-1/TRBV3-2; j_gene: TRBJ2-7; CDR3aa: ASSANYEQY
abundance: few; v_gene: TRBV9; j_gene: TRBJ1-2; CDR3aa: ASSSPGRYGYT
abundance: -; v_gene: TRBV21-1; j_gene: TRBJ1-2; CDR3aa: ASRTRGQTVTHYGYT
abundance: -; v_gene: TRBV9; j_gene: TRBJ2-3; CDR3aa: ASSAGLVSTDTQY
abundance: -; v_gene: TRBV5-1; j_gene: TRBJ1-1; CDR3aa: ASSLAATRLIGTEAF
abundance: -; v_gene: TRBV6-5; j_gene: TRBJ2-7; CDR3aa: ASNHRGSSYEQY
abundance: -; v_gene: TRBV29-1; j_gene: TRBJ2-7; CDR3aa: SVGSGVVSYEQY
abundance: few; v_gene: TRBV5-1; j_gene: TRBJ2-3; CDR3aa: ASSPDSHTQY
abundance: -; v_gene: TRBV14; j_gene: TRBJ2-7; CDR3aa: ASSRGLAGAPYEQY
abundance: -; v_gene: TRBV10-3; j_gene: TRBJ1-5; CDR3aa: AISETPKAGPLGSNQPQH
abundance: -; v_gene: TRBV18; j_gene: TRBJ2-1; CDR3aa: ASSPGTGSSYNEQF
abundance: -; v_gene: TRBV2; j_gene: TRBJ2-7; CDR3aa: ASSQGWDEQY
abundance: -; v_gene: TRBV2; j_gene: TRBJ1-5; CDR3aa: ASSQDSNQPQH
abundance: -; v_gene: TRBV27; j_gene: TRBJ2-5; CDR3aa: ASSDSYLQETQY
abundance: -; v_gene: TRBV5-6; j_gene: TRBJ2-7; CDR3aa: ASSPRGPLSYEQY
abundance: -; v_gene: TRBV10-3; j_gene: TRBJ1-5; CDR3aa: AISDTVSNQPQH
abundance: -; v_gene: TRBV27; j_gene: TRBJ1-2; CDR3aa: ASSFGSGSTYT
abundance: -; v_gene: TRBV15; j_gene: TRBJ1-2; CDR3aa: ATSSFGQTYGYT